The 14 T cell receptor beta chains reported below all come from one sample, sequenced in a study of molecular identifiers for immune sequencing clone quantification. MiXCR was run by TCRdb on the PCR reads, yielding one entry per CDR3 protein. The table records some 590,000 distinct CDR3 sequences, around 25% of them present only once. Sequenced sample: naive CD8+ T cells from blood, with Jurkat cell RNA spiked in. Stated subset: FACS-sorted CD8+CD4-CCR7+CD45RA+ naive T cells. The receptors derive from a human donor in good health. Some libraries in this study had Jurkat cell RNA spiked in.

This clonotype was observed a handful of times. V usage is TRBV10-3 and J usage is TRBJ2-7; D remains unclear. Germline V lookup: CDR1 ENHRY, CDR2 SYGVKD. V lost 6 bases to trimming and J lost 5 bases, with 14 bases between them. There are 13 residues in the CDR3. The CDR3 protein is CAIRSVIVHEQYF. CDR3 coding DNA: TGTGCCATCAGATCAGTAATAGTGCACGAGCAGTACTTC.

The V call is TRBV19, the J call TRBJ1-5; TRBD1 matches 9 bases. CDR1 is LNHDA and CDR2 is SQIVND in the germline V gene (reference sequence). With 7 bases clipped from V and 0 bases from J, the junction kept 10 bases outside the gene matches. The CDR3 is made up of 17 amino acids. CDR3 in amino acids: CASTRTGESYSNQPQHF. CDR3 nucleotide sequence: TGTGCCAGTACCAGGACAGGGGAGAGTTATAGCAATCAGCCCCAGCATTTT.

Notes on this clonotype: A much bigger clone sits one base away, suggesting this may be a read error. In this CDR3 the conserved last residue, phenylalanine or tryptophan, is missing, so a read error is likely. The chain carries TRBV28 and TRBJ2-3; TRBD2 matches at 7 bases. Germline V gene data show CDR1 as MDHEN and CDR2 as SYDVKM. V was pared by 1 base and J by 4 bases, with 8 bases of the junction left unmatched. CDR3 length: 16 residues. CDR3 in DNA: TGTGCCAGCAGTTTATTTTTTGCGGGAGACGCAGATACGCAGTATTCT. It translates to CASSLFFAGDADTQYS.

Turning to this clonotype: Its ends do not fully match the called genes, so a read error is possible. The gene calls are TRBV24-1 and TRBJ2-1; TRBD2 agrees at 9 bases. Looked up from germline, CDR1 is KGHDR and CDR2 is SFDVKD. The CDR3 spans 16 residues. Here the CDR3 reads CATSDFSGSIFNEQLF. The CDR3 bases are TGTGCCACCAGTGATTTTAGCGGGAGCATTTTCAATGAGCAGCTCTTC.

This clonotype was found many times. V usage is TRBV29-1 and J usage is TRBJ2-3, with D uncertain. This CDR3 has 12 amino acids. Trimming removed 5 bases from V and 2 bases from J, with 8 bases in between. Germline CDR1 SQVTM, CDR2 ANQGSEA. CDR3 coding DNA: TGCAGCGTTATATTGCCCACAGATACGCAGTATTTT. Protein product: CSVILPTDTQYF.

In this sample, this clonotype turned up a few times. The chain combines TRBV2 with TRBJ1-6, with 8 bases lining up with TRBD1. CDR1 is SNHLY, CDR2 FYNNEI, per germline. This CDR3 is built from 12 residues. The V segment lost 8 bases and the J segment 11 bases; nucleotides outside the gene matches: 5. As DNA, the CDR3 is TGTGCCAGCCGCGGACAGGGAGCACCCCTCCACTTT. This gives the protein CASRGQGAPLHF. The full variable domain, completed using reference TRBV2 and TRBJ1-6, is EPEVTQTPSHQVTQMGQEVILRCVPISNHLYFYWYRQILGQKVEFLVSFYNNEISEKSEIFDDQFSVERPDGSNFTLKIRSTKLEDSAMYFCASRGQGAPLHFGNGTRLTVT.

This clonotype was recorded at least ten times. The chain combines TRBV28 with TRBJ2-5; D gene uncertain. V dropped 3 bases and J dropped 4 bases, with 6 bases sitting between them. Germline V gene sequence: CDR1 MDHEN, CDR2 SYDVKM. This CDR3 comprises 12 residues. CDR3 in amino acids: CASSFRLETQYF. For the CDR3, the DNA is TGTGCCAGCAGTTTTCGCCTAGAGACCCAGTACTTC.

A few counts support this clonotype. V gene TRBV11-2 combines with J gene TRBJ1-4; TRBD1 is a possible D gene (5 bases). The V end lost 1 base, the J end lost 13 bases, and 25 bases lay between the germline ends. The germline CDR1 and CDR2 sequences are SGHAT and FQNNGV. The CDR3 is 17 residues long. The CDR3 DNA sequence: TGTGCCAGCAGCTTAGGTAGGGAGACAGCCCAGCCAACTGGACTGTTTTTT. It yields the protein CASSLGRETAQPTGLFF.

Concerning this clonotype itself: A read error is possible here, since a much larger clone lies one base away. The chain links TRBV11-2 to TRBJ2-1, with a weak D call TRBD2 (5 bases). CDR1 and CDR2 (germline): SGHAT, FQNNGV. The CDR3 is 14 residues long. V was trimmed by 1 base and J by 9 bases, leaving 13 bases between them. The CDR3 protein is CASSLGGPAGEQFF. The CDR3, as DNA: TGTGCCAGCAGCTTAGGAGGACCCGCGGGTGAGCAGTTCTTC.

The chain recombines TRBV19 with TRBJ1-1; TRBD1 agrees at 7 bases. Trimming at V came to 0 bases and at J to 5 bases, leaving 3 bases not matched to a gene. This CDR3 is built from 14 residues. CDR1 and CDR2 from the germline V gene are LNHDA and SQIVND (reference sequence). The CDR3 loop reads CASSIDTGATEAFF. The CDR3 nucleotides read TGTGCCAGTAGTATAGATACAGGGGCTACTGAAGCTTTCTTT.

Comments on this clonotype: The junction and the germline gene differ at one end; a read error may be behind it. As DNA, the CDR3 is TGTGCCAGCAGCTCGGCTACAGGGTTTTCCGGCGAGCAGTGCTTC. Protein product: CASSSATGFSGEQCF. J is TRBJ2-7 and V is TRBV7-2, with D perhaps TRBD1 (6 bases). In germline, CDR1 is SGHTA, CDR2 FQGNSA. The CDR3 contains 15 residues.

This clonotype was observed a few times. This chain uses TRBV27 with TRBJ2-5; 9 nucleotides agree with TRBD1. Germline lookup yields CDR1 MNHEY and CDR2 SMNVEV (reference sequence). V gave up 6 bases and J gave up 2 bases; unmatched junction bases: 13. This CDR3 is 17 amino acids long. This CDR3 is CASRGQGWGSAQETQYF. In DNA, the CDR3 is TGTGCCAGCAGGGGACAGGGTTGGGGTAGTGCACAAGAGACCCAGTACTTC.

This clonotype was counted a few times. The rearrangement joins TRBV5-8 to TRBJ2-7, with 9 bases lining up with TRBD2. Germline values: CDR1 SGHTS, CDR2 YDEGEE. V trimming: 4 bases; J trimming: 0 bases; junction bases outside the gene matches: 5. The CDR3 has 15 residues. The CDR3 region is CASSETSGYSYEQYF. Written as DNA, the CDR3 is TGTGCCAGCAGCGAGACTAGCGGCTACTCCTACGAGCAGTACTTC.

This clonotype was counted a few times. This chain uses TRBV14 with TRBJ1-1; 7 bases are shared with TRBD1. There are 14 residues in the CDR3. Germline lookup yields CDR1 SGHDN and CDR2 FVKESK. The junction had 12 bases not matched to a gene; V was cut back by 4 bases and J by 10 bases. The CDR3 DNA follows: TGTGCCAGCAGCCCCAACAGACAGGGCCCGAGAGCTTTCTTT. Protein sequence: CASSPNRQGPRAFF.